These 11 T cell receptor beta chains share one sample of origin, sequenced in a study of Ad26.COV2.S vaccination and SARS-CoV-2 variants. Generated by immunoSEQ multiplex PCR, the TCRdb table keeps only in-frame clones and is missing some. The sample includes about 350,000 clones, about nine tenths of them seen just once. Sample treatment: some 19 received Ad26.COV2.S at low or high dose, single or two shots; 5 received placebo; per-sample allocation not given. On day 63 after the first injection, vaccine and placebo recipients gave samples. The sample here was peripheral blood, taken in a trial of Ad26.COV2.S vaccine versus placebo. The receptors were gathered from a person aged 18-60 years who received the Ad26.COV2.S COVID-19 vaccine or a placebo.

This clone has more than one count but fewer than ten. The chain recombines TRBV5-1 with TRBJ1-6; possibly TRBD1 for D (5 bases). Germline V CDR1 and CDR2: SGHRS, YFSETQ. The germline V and J ends were trimmed by 7 bases and 6 bases, with 23 bases remaining between them. This CDR3 has 17 residues. The CDR3 is CASADNRSLFPNSPLHF. CDR3 DNA sequence: TGCGCCAGCGCCGATAACAGGAGCCTCTTCCCTAATTCACCCCTCCACTTT.

The genes are TRBV9 and TRBJ1-1; 7 bases match TRBD1. The CDR3 is 17 residues long. Germline V gene data show CDR1 as SGDLS and CDR2 as YYNGEE. Trimming removed 0 bases from V and 8 bases from J; junction bases left unmatched: 16. The CDR3 protein is CASSVGRQGPRRLEAFF. The DNA of the CDR3 is TGTGCCAGCAGCGTAGGGCGACAGGGACCCCGAAGACTAGAAGCTTTCTTT.

The chain is built from TRBV18 and TRBJ2-7, with D perhaps TRBD1 (6 bases). Trimming shortened V by 3 bases and J by 3 bases, and 15 bases separated the two germline ends. The CDR3 is made up of 15 amino acids. Germline assignment: CDR1 KGHSH and CDR2 LQKENI. DNA of the CDR3: TGTGCCAGCTCACCCGGACAGTATCGGCACTACGAGCAGTACTTC. Protein sequence: CASSPGQYRHYEQYF.

The V gene is TRBV29-1, the J gene TRBJ1-5; maybe TRBD1 (5 bases). The ends were cut back, 4 bases at V and 3 bases at J, with 10 bases in the middle. Germline assignment: CDR1 SQVTM and CDR2 ANQGSEA. The CDR3 is made up of 13 amino acids. Here the CDR3 reads CSVAGGNNQPQHF. As DNA, the CDR3 is TGCAGCGTTGCTGGGGGAAACAATCAGCCCCAGCATTTT.

This chain joins TRBV7-6 and TRBJ2-7, with D possibly TRBD2 on 6 matching bases. Trimming took off 4 bases at V and 1 base at J, with 20 bases between the two ends. The germline V gene encodes CDR1 SGHVS and CDR2 FNYEAQ. CDR3 size: 17 residues. CDR3 DNA sequence: TGTGCCAGCAGCTCGATGAGATCCGGGACTTTTTCCTACGAGCAGTACTTC. Its translation is CASSSMRSGTFSYEQYF.

The chain carries TRBV29-1 and TRBJ1-5; TRBD1 matches at 7 bases. V was pared by 7 bases and J by 5 bases, with 5 bases of the junction left unmatched. This CDR3 spans 12 amino acids. CDR1 SQVTM and CDR2 ANQGSEA come from the germline V gene. The CDR3 here is CSARDSHQPQHF. The CDR3 region has the DNA TGCAGCGCACGGGACAGCCATCAGCCCCAGCATTTT.

The V call is TRBV6-5, the J call TRBJ1-4; D is undetermined. Germline values: CDR1 MNHEY, CDR2 SVGAGI. Trimming shortened V by 6 bases and J by 1 base, and 9 bases separated the two germline ends. The CDR3 spans 14 residues. The CDR3 loop is CASRGWGTNEKLFF. The CDR3, as DNA: TGTGCCAGCAGGGGGTGGGGAACTAATGAAAAACTGTTTTTT.

The chain employs TRBV7-8 and TRBJ2-7, with 7 bases that match TRBD2. V lost 1 base, J lost 6 bases, and 6 bases stayed unmatched. The CDR3 sequence is 14 residues long. Germline lookup yields CDR1 SGHVS and CDR2 FQNEAQ. The CDR3 nucleotides read TGTGCCAGCAGCTTAGGACCCTCTAGCGGCGAGCAGTACTTC. Amino acids: CASSLGPSSGEQYF.

This chain connects TRBV7-3 to TRBJ1-2; D unclear. The CDR3 has 13 residues. The V end lost 5 bases, the J end lost 7 bases, and 14 bases lay between the germline ends. The germline V gene has CDR1 SGHTA and CDR2 FQGTGA. CDR3 bases: TGTGCCAGCAGCCCGTCGATCGCGGGTGGCTACACCTTC. This translates into CASSPSIAGGYTF.

The chain is built from TRBV30 and TRBJ2-3, with a tentative D call TRBD2 (6 bases). This CDR3 is built from 16 residues. The V end was cut by 0 bases, the J end by 6 bases, with 19 bases between. Germline loops: CDR1 GTSNPN, CDR2 SVGIG (reference sequence). CDR3 DNA sequence: TGTGCCTGGAGTGTACTGGGGGGTATGCAAATGGATACGCAGTATTTT. It specifies CAWSVLGGMQMDTQYF.

The V gene is TRBV5-1, the J gene TRBJ1-5; possible D gene TRBD1, 6 bases. V lost 4 bases to trimming and J lost 3 bases, with 14 bases between them. The CDR3 has 15 amino acids. CDR1 SGHRS and CDR2 YFSETQ come from the germline V gene. The CDR3 loop reads CASSRDGQLNQPQHF. CDR3 DNA: TGCGCCAGCAGCCGCGACGGACAGCTCAATCAGCCCCAGCATTTT. The whole variable domain, remainder taken from reference TRBV5-1 and TRBJ1-5, is KAGVTQTPRYLIKTRGQQVTLSCSPISGHRSVSWYQQTPGQGLQFLFEYFSETQRNKGNFPGRFSGRQFSNSRSEMNVSTLELGDSALYLCASSRDGQLNQPQHFGDGTRLSIL.